This T cell receptor (beta chain) was sequenced in a study of Graves' ophthalmopathy and Graves' hyperthyroidism. As the template, RNA transcripts were used to amplify TCR beta CDR3 regions. In the first round, RT-PCR was carried out with HTBI primers, and a multiplex PCR formed the second round. TCRdb fed the multiplex PCR reads into MiXCR, producing one record per CDR3 protein. The table shows 600,000 to 700,000 distinct CDR3 sequences, with about two fifths occurring only once. As concerns this clonotype: Its antigen is unidentified.

The CDR3 is made up of 14 amino acids. Germline lookup yields CDR1 ENHRY and CDR2 SYGVKD. V was clipped by 1 base and J by 6 bases; unmatched bases: 0. General observations from the study: Appearing in blood as well were most expanded thyroid clonotypes above 0.001 frequency.

The sequenced sample consisted of peripheral blood. This chain links TRBV10-3 with TRBJ2-2; TRBD1 matches 9 bases. The sequence was obtained from an adult man with Graves' ophthalmopathy. The CDR3 DNA follows: TGTGCCATCAGTGAGTGGGACAGGGCCGGGGAGCTGTTTTTT. It encodes CAISEWDRAGELFF.